This section outlines one T cell receptor (beta chain) sequence together with its context. These data are taken from a study of long-term antiretroviral therapy in people with HIV. No donor had fewer than one pre-ART PBMC sample or fewer than two post-ART PBMC samples. Among participants with HIV, every one received treatment in the United States. Samples held roughly 0.95-11 million cryopreserved PBMC, and DNA extraction followed. This CDR3 spans 13 amino acids. Germline V gives CDR1 LNHDA, CDR2 SQIVND (reference sequence). V lost 10 bases, J lost 0 bases, and 13 bases lay in between. With survey level as its setting, the immunoSEQ assay was v3.0. Clones were sequenced by immunoSEQ multiplex PCR, and TCRdb holds only the in-frame ones, with some missing. Of about 7,800 clones in the sample, 81% were seen once.

The sample in question was unsorted PBMCs, obtained about 2.5 years before starting antiretroviral therapy. The TCR was taken from a man aged 40-50 years with HIV. This chain connects TRBV19 to TRBJ2-7; a possible D gene is TRBD1 (5 bases). The CDR3 DNA sequence: TGTGCCACTGCGCCCAGGGACTCCTACGAGCAGTACTTC. This gives the protein CATAPRDSYEQYF.